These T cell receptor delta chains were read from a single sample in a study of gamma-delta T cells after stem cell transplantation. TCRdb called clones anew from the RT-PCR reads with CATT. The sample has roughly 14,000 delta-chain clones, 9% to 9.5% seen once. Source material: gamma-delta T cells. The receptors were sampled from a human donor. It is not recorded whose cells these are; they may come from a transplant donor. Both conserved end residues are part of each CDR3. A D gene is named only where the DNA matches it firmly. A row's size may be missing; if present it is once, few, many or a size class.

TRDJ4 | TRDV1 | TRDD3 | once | CALGERWGVVMGRTLIF | TGTGCTCTTGGGGAACGCTGGGGGGTAGTGATGGGAAGAACCCTGATCTTT
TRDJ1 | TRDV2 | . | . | CACDTAHRNGDKLIF | TGTGCCTGTGACACCGCGCACCGGAACGGCGATAAACTCATCTTT
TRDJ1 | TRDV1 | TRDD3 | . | CALGGLVPKAYRPLVGDTDKLIF | TGTGCTCTTGGGGGACTAGTCCCTAAAGCCTATCGGCCCCTGGTGGGGGACACTGATAAACTCATCTTT
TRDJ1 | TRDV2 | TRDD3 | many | CAYDRVGDTQSYTDKLIF | TGTGCCTATGACAGAGTGGGGGATACGCAATCTTACACCGATAAACTCATCTTT
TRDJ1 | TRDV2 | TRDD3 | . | CACDQIPTSGLGDNRADDKLIF | TGTGCCTGTGACCAGATTCCTACCTCGGGCCTGGGGGATAACAGAGCGGACGATAAACTCATCTTT
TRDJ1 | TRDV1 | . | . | CAIGKALYPTWGVGRKLAARKLIF | TGTGCTATTGGGAAGGCCCTATATCCTACTTGGGGAGTCGGCAGGAAGTTGGCAGCGAGGAAACTCATCTTT
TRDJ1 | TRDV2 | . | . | CACDTGLRADPWYTDKLIF | TGTGCCTGTGACACGGGCTTACGGGCGGACCCGTGGTACACCGATAAACTCATCTTT
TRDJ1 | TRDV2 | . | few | CACDKVGPTDAYPSHNLIF | TGTGCCTGTGACAAAGTTGGTCCGACGGACGCCTATCCCTCCCATAACCTCATCTTT
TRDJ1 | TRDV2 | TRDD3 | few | CACETGTGDTQRYTDKLIF | TGTGCCTGTGAAACTGGAACGGGGGATACGCAGAGGTACACCGATAAACTCATCTTT
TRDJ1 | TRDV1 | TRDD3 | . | CSARGRPPADHGGSHRDDKLIF | TGCTCTGCCAGGGGACGGCCCCCTGCCGACCATGGGGGATCCCATCGAGACGATAAACTCATCTTT
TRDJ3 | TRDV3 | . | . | CAFISCDYRGSRSSWDTRPLFF | TGTGCCTTTATTTCTTGTGATTACAGGGGGTCCCGGAGCTCCTGGGACACCCGACCGCTGTTTTTC
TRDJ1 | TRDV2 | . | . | CACDTVRFPVELSVETDKLIF | TGTGCCTGTGACACCGTCCGTTTCCCTGTGGAACTCTCTGTTGAGACCGATAAACTCATCTTT
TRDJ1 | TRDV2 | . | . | CACDIFPVDLVYKLIF | TGTGCCTGTGACATATTCCCCGTCGACCTGGTGTATAAACTCATCTTT
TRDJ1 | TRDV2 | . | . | CACDTVAGHQWSPMTDQLIF | TGTGCCTGTGACACTGTCGCAGGGCACCAATGGTCCCCCATGACCGATCAACTCATCTTT
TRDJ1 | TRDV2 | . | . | CACDTAERGATAKLIF | TGTGCCTGTGACACGGCTGAACGGGGGGCCACAGCAAAACTCATCTTT
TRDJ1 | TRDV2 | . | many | CACDPLVKGIYTDKLIF | TGTGCCTGTGATCCCCTAGTGAAGGGGATCTACACCGATAAACTCATCTTT
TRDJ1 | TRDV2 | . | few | CACDTAEGLEAHRGADKLIF | TGTGCCTGTGACACCGCTGAAGGACTGGAGGCGCACCGAGGGGCGGATAAACTCATCTTT
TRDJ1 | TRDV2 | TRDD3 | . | CACDSFLGDTLGTDKLIF | TGTGCCTGTGACTCATTCCTGGGGGATACGCTTGGCACCGATAAACTCATCTTT
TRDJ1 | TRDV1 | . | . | CALGANATPYLMSGPDKLIF | TGTGCTCTTGGGGCAAATGCTACGCCTTACTTAATGTCGGGCCCCGATAAACTCATCTTT
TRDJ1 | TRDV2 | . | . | CACDTVVLGTQTVNLDQLIF | TGTGCCTGTGACACCGTTGTATTGGGGACCCAAACCGTTAACCTCGATCAACTCATCTTT
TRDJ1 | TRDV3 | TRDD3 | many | CAYALWGSTDKLIF | TGTGCCTACGCTTTGTGGGGGAGCACCGATAAACTCATCTTT
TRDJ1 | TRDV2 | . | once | CACDILRYSSRLAYPDKLIF | TGTGCCTGTGACATCCTCCGCTACTCTTCCCGGTTGGCTTACCCCGATAAACTCATCTTT
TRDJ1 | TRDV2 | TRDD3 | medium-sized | CACDPLGDRDTDKLIF | TGTGCCTGTGACCCTCTGGGGGACCGAGACACCGATAAACTCATCTTT
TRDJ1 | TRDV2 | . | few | CACDTRPERGKYTDKLIF | TGTGCCTGTGACACTAGACCCGAACGGGGGAAGTACACCGATAAACTCATCTTT
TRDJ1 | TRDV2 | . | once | CACDTRHVEGGQKDKLIF | TGTGCCTGTGACACCAGACACGTGGAGGGGGGTCAGAAAGATAAACTCATCTTT
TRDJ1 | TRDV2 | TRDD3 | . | CACDTARGDTSDKLIF | TGTGCCTGTGACACCGCTAGGGGGGATACGAGCGATAAACTCATCTTT
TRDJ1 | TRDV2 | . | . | CACDPVKGLGRAKLIF | TGTGCCTGTGACCCCGTTAAGGGACTGGGAAGAGCCAAACTCATCTTT
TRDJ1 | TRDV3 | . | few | CAFSTCTTGREEYTDKLIF | TGTGCCTTTAGTACATGTACTACCGGGAGAGAAGAGTACACCGATAAACTCATCTTT
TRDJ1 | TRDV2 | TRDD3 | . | CACDTLPVLGDTTDKLIF | TGTGCCTGTGACACTCTACCCGTACTGGGGGATACGACCGATAAACTCATCTTT
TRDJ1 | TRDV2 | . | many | CACDTVECHLPTGVLTDKLIF | TGTGCCTGTGACACCGTTGAGTGCCACCTGCCTACTGGTGTACTCACCGATAAACTCATCTTT
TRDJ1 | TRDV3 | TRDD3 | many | CAFRVLGQRYWGTGNKLIF | TGTGCCTTTAGGGTCCTAGGCCAGCGTTACTGGGGGACCGGCAATAAACTCATCTTT
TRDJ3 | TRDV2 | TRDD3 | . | CACDAGRGDTPSWDTRKMFF | TGTGCCTGTGATGCCGGAAGGGGGGATACACCGTCCTGGGACACCCGAAAGATGTTTTTC
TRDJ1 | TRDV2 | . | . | CACDTVPSPSDYYDYTDKLIF | TGTGCCTGTGACACCGTCCCTAGTCCCTCTGATTACTACGACTACACCGATAAACTCATCTTT